The clone carrying this T cell receptor (beta chain) was counted between two and nine times. Its antigen is undetermined. Germline values: CDR1 MNHNS, CDR2 SASEGT. Trimming pared 6 bases from V and 0 bases from J, leaving 12 bases between. The CDR3 length is 14 residues. Authors' data handling: The study built a papillary thyroid cancer distant-metastasis classifier from CDR3 differences across clinicopathological groups. TCRdb re-analyzed the PCR reads using MiXCR. Here the V and J calls rest on TCRdb's processing, not on the authors' analysis. Of 11,000 to 15,000 clones in the sample, more than 25% are singletons; the top ten hold approximately 19%. The record originates from a study of metastatic and nonmetastatic thyroid tumors. Study at large: The study looked at repertoires side by side in blood and in tumor or nodule tissue from malignant and benign thyroid patients. Study findings and constraints: Patients with malignant thyroid tumors reportedly had significantly higher TCR beta diversity than those with benign nodules, in blood and tumor.

Thyroid surgery had not been preceded by any treatment in any patient. Sequences were obtained from tumor tissue. The V call is TRBV6-1, the J call TRBJ2-7; the D gene is possibly TRBD2 (6 bases). The TCR originated in a female donor with papillary thyroid cancer or a benign thyroid nodule (not recorded which). Some clones in this sample may be carry-over from other donors' samples. The CDR3 DNA is TGTGCCAGCAGGGCCCGACTAGACTCCTACGAGCAGTACTTC. Protein: CASRARLDSYEQYF.